The entry that follows covers one TCR beta chain sequence. Nominal health characterized the donors when sampled, though unrecorded immune exposures were likely. The entry originates in a study of cytomegalovirus exposure and HLA in healthy donors. Study information: In a previous analysis, around 120 million unique TCR beta sequences were found from roughly 200 million T cells. There were about 85 million unique TCRs (from HLA-typed donors) in an early data release.

Vbeta (60) and Jbeta (13) primers were used in the PCR. Only in-frame clones appear in the TCRdb table, and some are missing; sequencing was by immunoSEQ multiplex PCR. The table for this sample gives around 100,000 clones. Sequences were obtained from PBMCs. The sequence derives from a woman aged 25 to 45 in good health and CMV-seronegative.

The CDR3 nucleotides read TGTGCCAGCAGTTCGAATAGCGGTAAGGGGACCTACGAGCAGTACTTC. It codes for CASSSNSGKGTYEQYF. The J gene is TRBJ2-7, the V gene TRBV6-5, with D possibly matching TRBD2 (6 bases). Looked up from germline, CDR1 is MNHEY and CDR2 is SVGAGI. Trimming removed 4 bases from V and 2 bases from J, with 18 bases in between. The CDR3 is 16 residues long.